Listed below are T cell receptor beta chains from one sample, sequenced in a study of blood T cell repertoires in COVID-19. Some clones are missing from TCRdb's copy, which holds only in-frame ones; the method was immunoSEQ multiplex PCR. The sample consists of about 190,000 clones, more than 75% of them appearing once. The sequenced sample consisted of PBMCs or T cells enriched from blood (not recorded which). These receptors all come from a woman in her 50s with acute COVID-19. Both conserved end residues are part of each CDR3. D genes are given only for firm matches. Size is stated for part of the rows, as once, few or many counts, or as a class when the clone is expanded.

d_call: NA
j_call: TRBJ2-2
v_call: TRBV5-5
clone_size: NA
cdr3_aa: CASSGGGTVTGELFF
cdr3_nt: TGTGCCAGCAGCGGTGGTGGGACTGTCACCGGGGAGCTGTTTTTT

d_call: NA
j_call: TRBJ1-2
v_call: TRBV28
clone_size: few
cdr3_aa: CASSSGGVAAGGYTF
cdr3_nt: TGTGCCAGCAGCTCCGGGGGGGTCGCAGCGGGTGGCTACACCTTC

d_call: NA
j_call: TRBJ1-6
v_call: TRBV18
clone_size: NA
cdr3_aa: CASSKPGPQYNSPLMDF
cdr3_nt: TGTGCCAGCTCAAAGCCAGGGCCTCAATATAATTCACCCCTCATGGACTTT

d_call: NA
j_call: TRBJ2-3
v_call: TRBV20-1
clone_size: NA
cdr3_aa: CSASGWTVSTDTQYF
cdr3_nt: TGCAGTGCCAGTGGATGGACAGTGAGCACAGATACGCAGTATTTT

d_call: TRBD1
j_call: TRBJ1-3
v_call: TRBV29-1
clone_size: NA
cdr3_aa: CSAWGTDSGNTIYF
cdr3_nt: TGCAGCGCTTGGGGGACAGACTCTGGAAACACCATATATTTT

d_call: NA
j_call: TRBJ2-5
v_call: TRBV5-1
clone_size: once
cdr3_aa: CASSPGLPVFKETQYF
cdr3_nt: TGCGCCAGCAGCCCTGGGCTTCCTGTTTTTAAAGAGACCCAGTACTTC

d_call: NA
j_call: TRBJ2-5
v_call: TRBV5-1
clone_size: NA
cdr3_aa: CASSLGTRGAMQETQYF
cdr3_nt: TGCGCCAGCAGCTTGGGGACCAGGGGGGCTATGCAAGAGACCCAGTACTTC

d_call: NA
j_call: TRBJ1-6
v_call: TRBV19
clone_size: NA
cdr3_aa: CASSTNYINSPLHF
cdr3_nt: TGTGCCAGTAGTACCAACTATATAAATTCACCCCTCCACTTT

d_call: NA
j_call: TRBJ1-1
v_call: TRBV18
clone_size: NA
cdr3_aa: CASSTTGKAEAFF
cdr3_nt: TGTGCCAGCTCAACAACAGGGAAAGCTGAAGCTTTCTTT

d_call: TRBD1
j_call: TRBJ1-4
v_call: TRBV7-9
clone_size: few
cdr3_aa: CASSPGQGSEKLFF
cdr3_nt: TGTGCCAGCAGTCCGGGACAGGGTAGCGAAAAACTGTTTTTT

d_call: NA
j_call: TRBJ2-2
v_call: TRBV7-2
clone_size: NA
cdr3_aa: CASRGGTALYTGELFF
cdr3_nt: TGTGCCAGCAGGGGCGGGACAGCACTTTACACCGGGGAGCTGTTTTTT

d_call: NA
j_call: TRBJ2-5
v_call: TRBV6-1
clone_size: NA
cdr3_aa: CASSEGLQETQYF
cdr3_nt: TGTGCCAGCAGTGAGGGACTCCAAGAGACCCAGTACTTC

d_call: TRBD2
j_call: TRBJ2-3
v_call: TRBV4-1
clone_size: NA
cdr3_aa: CASSIWGGEGDTQYF
cdr3_nt: TGCGCCAGCTCTATTTGGGGCGGGGAGGGTGATACGCAGTATTTT

d_call: NA
j_call: TRBJ2-3
v_call: TRBV6-4
clone_size: NA
cdr3_aa: CASSALGATADTQYF
cdr3_nt: TGTGCCAGCAGTGCCCTAGGGGCCACCGCAGATACGCAGTATTTT

d_call: TRBD1
j_call: TRBJ1-1
v_call: TRBV14
clone_size: once
cdr3_aa: CASSQQTGVGEAFF
cdr3_nt: TGTGCCAGCAGCCAGCAAACAGGGGTAGGTGAAGCTTTCTTT

d_call: TRBD1
j_call: TRBJ2-2
v_call: TRBV19
clone_size: NA
cdr3_aa: CASSDRGTGELFF
cdr3_nt: TGTGCCAGTAGTGACAGGGGGACCGGGGAGCTGTTTTTT

d_call: TRBD1
j_call: TRBJ1-2
v_call: TRBV27
clone_size: NA
cdr3_aa: CASSPGTGGAWGYGYTF
cdr3_nt: TGTGCCAGCAGTCCCGGGACAGGGGGCGCTTGGGGCTATGGCTACACCTTC

d_call: TRBD1
j_call: TRBJ1-1
v_call: TRBV6-5
clone_size: NA
cdr3_aa: CASRRPGTGGAFF
cdr3_nt: TGTGCCAGCAGACGCCCCGGGACAGGGGGCGCTTTCTTT

d_call: NA
j_call: TRBJ2-1
v_call: TRBV7-9
clone_size: NA
cdr3_aa: CASSLSSGVRFF
cdr3_nt: TGTGCCAGCAGCCTGTCTTCGGGGGTACGGTTCTTC

d_call: TRBD1
j_call: TRBJ1-1
v_call: TRBV2
clone_size: NA
cdr3_aa: CASSDTAGTGSAFF
cdr3_nt: TGTGCCAGCAGCGACACGGCCGGGACAGGGAGTGCTTTCTTT

d_call: TRBD1
j_call: TRBJ1-5
v_call: TRBV19
clone_size: few
cdr3_aa: CASSEQGAKTPQHF
cdr3_nt: TGTGCCAGTAGTGAACAGGGGGCGAAAACGCCCCAGCATTTT

d_call: NA
j_call: TRBJ1-5
v_call: TRBV2
clone_size: NA
cdr3_aa: CASSALSDSSNQPQHF
cdr3_nt: TGTGCCAGCAGCGCTCTTAGTGACAGTAGCAATCAGCCCCAGCATTTT

d_call: NA
j_call: TRBJ1-3
v_call: TRBV5-1
clone_size: many
cdr3_aa: CASSLSGDGNTIYF
cdr3_nt: TGCGCCAGCAGCTTATCGGGAGATGGAAACACCATATATTTT

d_call: NA
j_call: TRBJ1-5
v_call: TRBV28
clone_size: NA
cdr3_aa: CASRPIRGPGHF
cdr3_nt: TGTGCCAGCAGACCCATTCGAGGCCCTGGGCATTTT

d_call: TRBD1
j_call: TRBJ1-1
v_call: TRBV29-1
clone_size: NA
cdr3_aa: CSVDWTGALNTEAFF
cdr3_nt: TGCAGCGTTGACTGGACAGGGGCACTGAACACTGAAGCTTTCTTT

d_call: TRBD1
j_call: TRBJ1-1
v_call: TRBV6-5
clone_size: NA
cdr3_aa: CASSYTGQGAVAFF
cdr3_nt: TGTGCCAGCAGTTACACCGGACAGGGGGCAGTAGCTTTCTTT

d_call: TRBD1
j_call: TRBJ1-5
v_call: TRBV7-8
clone_size: NA
cdr3_aa: CASSPGGIDQPQHF
cdr3_nt: TGTGCCAGCAGCCCAGGGGGGATAGATCAGCCCCAGCATTTT

d_call: TRBD2
j_call: TRBJ2-1
v_call: TRBV28
clone_size: NA
cdr3_aa: CASSLTSGGADEQFF
cdr3_nt: TGTGCCAGCAGTTTGACTAGCGGGGGGGCAGATGAGCAGTTCTTC

d_call: NA
j_call: TRBJ1-4
v_call: TRBV6-5
clone_size: NA
cdr3_aa: CASNRGDPNEKLFF
cdr3_nt: TGTGCCAGCAATAGGGGCGACCCTAATGAAAAACTGTTTTTT

d_call: TRBD2
j_call: TRBJ2-3
v_call: TRBV7-8
clone_size: NA
cdr3_aa: CASSSRTSQGTDTQYF
cdr3_nt: TGTGCCAGCAGCTCGAGGACTAGCCAGGGCACAGATACGCAGTATTTT

d_call: NA
j_call: TRBJ1-5
v_call: TRBV7-2
clone_size: NA
cdr3_aa: CASSSGHFSNQPQHF
cdr3_nt: TGTGCCAGCAGCTCGGGACACTTTAGCAATCAGCCCCAGCATTTT

d_call: TRBD1
j_call: TRBJ1-6
v_call: TRBV19
clone_size: NA
cdr3_aa: CASSPRDRGLNSPLHF
cdr3_nt: TGTGCCAGTAGTCCCCGGGACAGGGGGCTCAATTCACCCCTCCACTTT

d_call: NA
j_call: TRBJ1-3
v_call: TRBV12-3/TRBV12-4
clone_size: NA
cdr3_aa: CASSFSGTGTIYF
cdr3_nt: TGTGCCAGCAGTTTTTCCGGTACGGGTACCATATATTTT

d_call: TRBD1
j_call: TRBJ1-5
v_call: TRBV19
clone_size: NA
cdr3_aa: CASSADRDQPQHF
cdr3_nt: TGTGCCAGTAGCGCTGACAGGGATCAGCCCCAGCATTTT

d_call: TRBD1
j_call: TRBJ1-4
v_call: TRBV28
clone_size: NA
cdr3_aa: CASSSLPLQGAEKLFF
cdr3_nt: TGTGCCAGCAGTTCCCTTCCCTTGCAGGGGGCGGAAAAACTGTTTTTT

d_call: NA
j_call: TRBJ1-2
v_call: TRBV7-9
clone_size: NA
cdr3_aa: CASSLNRDNYGYTF
cdr3_nt: TGTGCCAGCAGCTTAAACAGGGATAACTATGGCTACACCTTC

d_call: NA
j_call: TRBJ1-5
v_call: TRBV2
clone_size: NA
cdr3_aa: CASSEGNQLFPQHF
cdr3_nt: TGTGCCAGCAGTGAAGGTAACCAACTATTTCCCCAGCATTTT

d_call: NA
j_call: TRBJ1-3
v_call: TRBV28
clone_size: NA
cdr3_aa: CASSRPRVTGNTIYF
cdr3_nt: TGTGCCAGCAGCCGGCCCAGGGTAACTGGAAACACCATATATTTT

d_call: TRBD1
j_call: TRBJ1-2
v_call: TRBV6-1
clone_size: NA
cdr3_aa: CASSEGGTGARGYTF
cdr3_nt: TGTGCCAGCAGTGAAGGGGGGACAGGGGCGCGGGGCTACACCTTC

d_call: NA
j_call: TRBJ1-2
v_call: TRBV14
clone_size: NA
cdr3_aa: CASSPQDRYGYTF
cdr3_nt: TGTGCCAGCAGCCCGCAGGATCGCTATGGCTACACCTTC

d_call: NA
j_call: TRBJ1-2
v_call: TRBV7-9
clone_size: NA
cdr3_aa: CASSGGPQGWYTF
cdr3_nt: TGTGCCAGCAGCGGGGGTCCACAGGGATGGTATACCTTC

d_call: NA
j_call: TRBJ1-1
v_call: TRBV21-1
clone_size: NA
cdr3_aa: CASSKAGLKGGEGVNTEAFF
cdr3_nt: TGTGCCAGCAGCAAAGCGGGGTTAAAGGGAGGGGAGGGGGTGAACACTGAAGCTTTCTTT

d_call: TRBD1
j_call: TRBJ2-2
v_call: TRBV24-1
clone_size: NA
cdr3_aa: CATSAWDSFTGELFF
cdr3_nt: TGTGCCACCAGTGCGTGGGACAGTTTCACCGGGGAGCTGTTTTTT

d_call: TRBD2
j_call: TRBJ2-5
v_call: TRBV2
clone_size: NA
cdr3_aa: CASNQRGLIQETQYF
cdr3_nt: TGTGCCAGCAATCAGCGGGGGCTTATCCAAGAGACCCAGTACTTC

d_call: TRBD2
j_call: TRBJ2-1
v_call: TRBV6-5
clone_size: NA
cdr3_aa: CASSTSGGVSNEQFF
cdr3_nt: TGTGCCAGCAGTACTAGCGGGGGGGTGTCCAATGAGCAGTTCTTC

d_call: NA
j_call: TRBJ1-2
v_call: TRBV29-1
clone_size: NA
cdr3_aa: CSVGDDNGYTF
cdr3_nt: TGCAGCGTTGGAGACGACAATGGCTACACCTTC

d_call: NA
j_call: TRBJ1-3
v_call: TRBV28
clone_size: NA
cdr3_aa: CASSPGGGWTTIYF
cdr3_nt: TGTGCCAGCAGCCCCGGGGGAGGCTGGACCACCATATATTTT

d_call: NA
j_call: TRBJ1-3
v_call: TRBV27
clone_size: NA
cdr3_aa: CASSLRGGPGNTIYF
cdr3_nt: TGTGCCAGCAGTTTAAGGGGGGGACCCGGAAACACCATATATTTT

d_call: NA
j_call: TRBJ1-1
v_call: TRBV6-1
clone_size: NA
cdr3_aa: CASSETLNTEAFF
cdr3_nt: TGTGCCAGCAGTGAAACTCTAAACACTGAAGCTTTCTTT

d_call: NA
j_call: TRBJ1-2
v_call: TRBV5-1
clone_size: NA
cdr3_aa: CASSLEPQGKGYTF
cdr3_nt: TGCGCCAGCAGCTTGGAACCACAGGGAAAGGGCTACACCTTC

d_call: NA
j_call: TRBJ1-6
v_call: TRBV5-5
clone_size: NA
cdr3_aa: CASSFRSSYNSPLHF
cdr3_nt: TGTGCCAGCAGCTTCAGAAGCTCCTATAATTCACCCCTCCACTTT

d_call: NA
j_call: TRBJ2-1
v_call: TRBV5-1
clone_size: NA
cdr3_aa: CASSSRGNNEQFF
cdr3_nt: TGCGCCAGCAGCTCCCGGGGAAACAATGAGCAGTTCTTC

d_call: NA
j_call: TRBJ2-1
v_call: TRBV28
clone_size: NA
cdr3_aa: CATGGRASYNEQFF
cdr3_nt: TGTGCCACGGGGGGCAGAGCCTCCTACAATGAGCAGTTCTTC

d_call: NA
j_call: TRBJ1-2
v_call: TRBV28
clone_size: NA
cdr3_aa: CASRIQGIDGYTF
cdr3_nt: TGTGCCAGCAGGATTCAGGGTATAGATGGCTACACCTTC

d_call: TRBD1
j_call: TRBJ1-5
v_call: TRBV7-2
clone_size: NA
cdr3_aa: CASSRGTDNQPQHF
cdr3_nt: TGTGCCAGCAGCCGCGGGACAGACAATCAGCCCCAGCATTTT